A single T cell receptor beta chain is shown here with its context. What it binds is unknown. This sample was taken from a study of T cells in tuberculosis. The assay was immunoSEQ multiplex PCR, and TCRdb's table has in-frame clones only and misses some. This table holds under 45,000 clones, about 91% found once. Points from the study as a whole: Active tuberculosis patients had shorter CDR3-alpha; the beta difference was nonsignificant.

The V and J ends lost 4 bases and 4 bases, in that order; junction bases with no gene match: 12. The CDR3 extends over 16 amino acids. Germline loops: CDR1 KGHSH, CDR2 LQKENI. Time point noted: new active TB diagnosis, blood taken before or within 7 days of starting treatment. Included patients were adults of at least 18, HIV-seronegative, South African. The specimen was PBMCs, collected at tuberculosis diagnosis. This chain joins TRBV18 and TRBJ2-7; 8 bases fit TRBD1. The clonotype was recovered from an adult with tuberculosis. CDR3 region: CASSLQPGTGNYEQYF. In nucleotides, the CDR3 is TGTGCCAGCTCACTACAACCCGGGACAGGAAATTACGAGCAGTACTTC.